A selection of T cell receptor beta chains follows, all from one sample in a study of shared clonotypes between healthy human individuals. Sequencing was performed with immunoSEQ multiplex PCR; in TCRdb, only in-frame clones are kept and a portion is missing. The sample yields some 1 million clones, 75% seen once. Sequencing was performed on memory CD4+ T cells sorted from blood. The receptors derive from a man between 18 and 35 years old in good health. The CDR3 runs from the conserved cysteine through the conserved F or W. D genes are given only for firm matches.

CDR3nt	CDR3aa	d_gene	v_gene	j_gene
TGTGCCAGTAGTATGGACTTCCAGGGGGCGGACTATGGCTACACCTTC	CASSMDFQGADYGYTF	TRBD1	TRBV19	TRBJ1-2
TGTGCCAGCAGTATCCAACAGGGCTACGAGCAGTACTTC	CASSIQQGYEQYF	-	TRBV6-5	TRBJ2-7
TGTGCCAGTAGTATCTATAGGAACTCCTACGAGCAGTACTTC	CASSIYRNSYEQYF	-	TRBV19	TRBJ2-7
TGTGCCAGCAGATCTCCTCCGGGGGCGAAAGGCTACACCTTC	CASRSPPGAKGYTF	-	TRBV28	TRBJ1-2
TGCACCAGCAGCCAAGTTCTAGCGGGAGGGCGGGATGAGCAGTTCTTC	CTSSQVLAGGRDEQFF	-	TRBV1	TRBJ2-1
TGTGCCAGCACCCCTAGTTGTCTGGGGGGAGATACGCAGTATTTT	CASTPSCLGGDTQYF	-	TRBV6-4	TRBJ2-3
TGTGCCAGCAGCTTTGACAACCTAGAGCAGTACTTC	CASSFDNLEQYF	-	TRBV7-2	TRBJ2-7
TGTGCCAGCAGCCCCCACAAGGCTGGCTACACCTTC	CASSPHKAGYTF	-	TRBV7-2	TRBJ1-2
TGCGCCAGCAGCTTGGGTTCGGGGCCACCCACAGATACGCAGTATTTT	CASSLGSGPPTDTQYF	-	TRBV5-1	TRBJ2-3
TGTGCCACCTCCGAGGGGGGGGGAGTTCAGCCCCAGCATTTT	CATSEGGGVQPQHF	-	TRBV19	TRBJ1-5